This TCR beta chain derives from a study of chemoradiotherapy in HPV16-positive cancers. General observations from the study: Candidate HPV-specific clones and E7-related TCR motifs grew in tumor during treatment.

The protocol was immunoSEQ multiplex PCR, while the TCRdb copy is restricted to in-frame clones and leaves out a portion. The sample consists of just under 40,000 clones, under 80% of them appearing once. V lost 7 bases to trimming and J lost 4 bases; unmatched junction nucleotides: 8. The CDR3 is 14 residues long. Germline CDR1 SNHLY, CDR2 FYNNEI. On this clone: Its specificity is not known.

The gene calls are TRBV2 and TRBJ2-3; 7 bases align to TRBD2. The clonotype originates from a human donor with HPV-associated anogenital cancer. Specimen: blood, collected from a patient who underwent chemoradiotherapy. CDR3 protein: CASTPGLVADTQYF. CDR3 coding DNA: TGTGCCAGCACCCCTGGACTAGTAGCAGATACGCAGTATTTT.